What follows are 24 T cell receptor beta chains derived from one specimen sequenced in a study of T cells in women clearing cervical HPV infection. Sequenced by immunoSEQ multiplex PCR; TCRdb stores in-frame clones only, minus some. This sample's table reports tens of thousands of clones. Sequences were obtained from blood buffy coat. Receptors were obtained from a woman between 18 and 70 years old with a cervical HPV16 infection that either progressed to CIN3+ or cleared (not recorded which).

Points on this clone: The read terminates 3 residues before the CDR3 end, so the remaining end is supplied by the germline J gene. The J gene is TRBJ2-3, the V gene TRBV5-4; TRBD2 matches 9 bases. There are 13 residues in the CDR3. Germline V CDR1 and CDR2: SGHNT, YYREEE (reference sequence). J was trimmed by 8 bases and V by 3 bases; bases with no gene match: 4. The CDR3 region is CASSWDSGGTQYF. The CDR3 DNA, read in part, is TGTGCCAGCAGCTGGGATAGCGGGGGTACG.

Worth noting for this clone: The CDR3 end is not reached by the read, which stops 3 residues before it; the germline J gene fills it in. J is TRBJ1-2 and V is TRBV30; 9 bases match TRBD1. The CDR3 contains 13 residues. The germline gives CDR1 GTSNPN, CDR2 SVGIG (reference sequence). The DNA read from the CDR3 is TGTGCCTGGAGAACGGGACAGGGCTCCGAC. Residues: CAWRTGQGSD. In full, the CDR3 is CAWRTGQGSDYTF.

A remark on this clone: The read gets to within 3 residues of the CDR3 end, and the germline J gene fills in the rest. The chain has TRBV29-1 and TRBJ2-1; 13 nucleotides align to TRBD2. Germline values: CDR1 SQVTM, CDR2 ANQGSEA. Trimming took 1 base from V and 7 from J; bases not matched to a gene: 4. This CDR3 comprises 15 residues. CDR3 DNA (partial): TGCAGCGTTGAAGCTCTGGGACTAGCGGGGAATGAG. Protein sequence: CSVEALGLAGNE. The full CDR3 sequence reads CSVEALGLAGNEQFF.

Concerning this clone: With the read ending 3 residues before the CDR3 end, the germline J gene is used to fill in that end. The genes are TRBV7-6 and TRBJ2-1, with TRBD2 matching over 9 bases. V shed 1 base and J 5 bases; nucleotides not matched to a gene: 6. The V gene's germline CDR1 is SGHVS and CDR2 FNYEAQ. The CDR3 spans 16 residues. The CDR3 bases that were read are TGTGCCAGCAGCTTAGATGCGGGGGGGGATGACAATGAG. Encoded protein: CASSLDAGGDDNE. The entire CDR3 sequence reads CASSLDAGGDDNEQFF.

With respect to this clone: The missing CDR3 end, 3 residues past where the read stops, is filled in from the germline J gene. This rearrangement joins TRBV19 to TRBJ1-3, with D unresolved. This CDR3 is 14 amino acids long. Trimming shortened V by 4 bases and J by 2 bases, and 9 bases separated the two germline ends. Germline V CDR1 and CDR2: LNHDA, SQIVND (reference sequence). The chain's CDR3 is CASSRVAAGNTIYF. The CDR3 bases that were read are TGTGCCAGTAGTAGAGTGGCAGCTGGAAACACC.

To note about this clone: The sequence runs out 3 residues before the end of the CDR3; the remainder is reconstructed from the germline J gene. This chain links TRBV5-4 with TRBJ1-1; D is perhaps TRBD1 (5 bases). The CDR3 length is 13 residues. V lost 2 bases and J lost 6, with 11 bases in between. Germline CDR1 is SGHNT and CDR2 is YYREEE (reference sequence). CDR3: CASSFREGAEAFF. CDR3 DNA (partial): TGTGCCAGCAGCTTTAGGGAAGGGGCTGAA. Together with reference TRBV5-4 and TRBJ1-1, the CDR3 gives the full variable domain: ETGVTQSPTHLIKTRGQQVTLRCSSQSGHNTVSWYQQALGQGPQFIFQYYREEENGRGNFPPRFSGLQFPNYSSELNVNALELDDSALYLCASSFREGAEAFFGQGTRLTVV.

A note on this clone: The read terminates 3 residues before the CDR3 end, so the remaining end is supplied by the germline J gene. The J gene is TRBJ2-3, the V gene TRBV7-8, with TRBD2 matching 7 bases. After removal of 0 bases from V and 4 bases from J, the junction contained 1 base not matched to a gene. From germline, CDR1 is SGHVS and CDR2 FQNEAQ. The CDR3 runs 14 residues. The CDR3 region is CASSLARGADTQYF. CDR3 DNA, as far as it was read: TGTGCCAGCAGCTTAGCCCGGGGGGCAGATACG. The complete variable domain, with remaining parts taken from reference TRBV7-8 and TRBJ2-3, reads GAGVSQSPRYKVAKRGQDVALRCDPISGHVSLFWYQQALGQGPEFLTYFQNEAQLDKSGLPSDRFFAERPEGSVSTLKIQRTQQEDSAVYLCASSLARGADTQYFGPGTRLTVL.

A word on this clone: Read data end 3 residues before the CDR3 end; the end is taken from the germline J gene. The chain links TRBV5-6 to TRBJ2-3; 10 bases line up with TRBD2. From germline, CDR1 is SGHDT and CDR2 YYEEEE. The CDR3 consists of 15 residues. The CDR3 bases that were read are TGTGCCAGCAGCTTGCTAGCGGGAGTTGGGGAGACG. Translated: CASSLLAGVGET. The complete CDR3 protein is CASSLLAGVGETQYF. Together with reference TRBV5-6 and TRBJ2-3, the CDR3 gives the full variable domain: DAGVTQSPTHLIKTRGQQVTLRCSPKSGHDTVSWYQQALGQGPQFIFQYYEEEERQRGNFPDRFSGHQFPNYSSELNVNALLLGDSALYLCASSLLAGVGETQYFGPGTRLTVL.

Note on this clone: The read ends 3 residues before the CDR3 terminus; that terminus is restored from the germline J gene. This sequence joins TRBV2 and TRBJ1-4; no clear D. The germline CDR1 and CDR2 sequences are SNHLY and FYNNEI. The CDR3 extends over 15 amino acids. The sequenced CDR3 bases are TGTGCCAGCTCGGGGTCAAGCTCCTATAATTCACCA. This gives the protein CASSGSSSYNSP. The whole CDR3 region reads CASSGSSSYNSPLFF.

For this clone: The sequenced fragment ends 3 residues before the CDR3 boundary, so the rest is inferred from the germline J gene. The chain joins TRBV20-1 to TRBJ2-1, with a weak D call TRBD2 (7 bases). V was trimmed by 0 bases and J by 6 bases, leaving 18 bases between them. Germline V lookup: CDR1 DFQATT, CDR2 SNEGSKA (reference sequence). This CDR3 has 16 residues. This CDR3 reads CSARESAGAVSNEQFF. The CDR3 bases that were read are TGCAGTGCTAGAGAGTCGGCGGGGGCGGTCTCCAATGAG.

CDR3 sequence: CASSPSGISYNEQFF. CDR3 DNA (partial): TGTGCCAGCAGCCCTAGCGGAATCTCCTACAATGAG. The chain carries TRBV7-9 and TRBJ2-1, with 7 bases lining up with TRBD2. The read gets to within 3 residues of the CDR3 end, and the germline J gene fills in the rest. The ends lost 5 bases at V and 0 bases at J; junction bases unmatched: 4. The CDR3 has 15 residues. Germline V gives CDR1 SEHNR, CDR2 FQNEAQ (reference sequence).

Notes on this clone: Read coverage stops 3 residues before the CDR3 terminus; the germline J gene supplies the remainder. The chain links TRBV2 to TRBJ2-3; 8 bases map to TRBD1. V lost 7 bases and J lost 4; bases outside the gene matches: 10. The CDR3 loop spans 15 amino acids. CDR1 is SNHLY, CDR2 FYNNEI, per germline. The CDR3 loop reads CASTGQGMDADTQYF. The part of the CDR3 DNA that was read is TGTGCCAGCACCGGACAGGGAATGGACGCAGATACG.

Turning to this clone: The read ends 3 residues shy of where the CDR3 ends; the end is completed using the germline J gene. The V and J genes are TRBV7-3 and TRBJ2-1; the D gene is possibly TRBD1 (6 bases). V lost 3 bases to trimming and J lost 9 bases, with 15 bases between them. Per germline, CDR1 SGHTA and CDR2 FQGTGA. The CDR3 is 14 amino acids. CDR3 protein: CASSLGATPGEQFF. CDR3 bases read: TGTGCCAGCAGCTTGGGGGCGACGCCGGGTGAG.

On this clone itself: Read sequence stops 3 residues before the CDR3 end, and the germline J gene provides the missing end. The chain links TRBV20-1 to TRBJ1-1; 7 bases fit TRBD1. The CDR3 has 14 amino acids. The V segment lost 6 bases and the J segment 1 base; nucleotides outside the gene matches: 8. Germline V CDR1 and CDR2: DFQATT, SNEGSKA (reference sequence). This CDR3 is CSALTGVGNTEAFF. The sequenced CDR3 bases are TGCAGTGCGCTAACAGGGGTGGGGAACACTGAA.

A note on this clone: The read terminates 3 residues ahead of where the CDR3 ends, so the germline J gene completes it. The V gene is TRBV20-1, the J gene TRBJ1-4; 7 nucleotides agree with TRBD1. Germline V gene lookup returns CDR1 DFQATT and CDR2 SNEGSKA (reference sequence). The CDR3 extends over 14 amino acids. CDR3: CSARRQGDNSPLFF. CDR3 DNA, as far as it was read: TGCAGTGCTAGGCGACAGGGCGATAATTCACCA.

Worth noting for this clone: The CDR3 extends 3 residues past the end of the read, so its final part is completed from the germline J gene. The J gene is TRBJ2-5, the V gene TRBV5-6, with a possible D match to TRBD2 (6 bases). Germline V gene data show CDR1 as SGHDT and CDR2 as YYEEEE. The CDR3 sequence is 14 residues long. The V end lost 3 bases, the J end lost 2 bases, and 11 bases lay between the germline ends. The CDR3 sequence is CASSSGLTQETQYF. The sequenced CDR3 bases are TGTGCCAGCAGCTCGGGACTGACGCAAGAGACC.

Points on this clone: Read sequence stops 3 residues before the CDR3 end, and the germline J gene provides the missing end. The genes are TRBV5-4 and TRBJ2-3; 8 bases are shared with TRBD2. Germline values: CDR1 SGHNT, CDR2 YYREEE (reference sequence). The CDR3 has 15 residues. Trimming at V came to 3 bases and at J to 2 bases, leaving 5 bases not matched to a gene. The sequenced part of the CDR3 DNA is TGTGCCAGCAGCTCGGCTAGCGGGTTCACAGATACG. Protein: CASSSASGFTDT. The whole CDR3 protein reads CASSSASGFTDTQYF.

On this clone: The read halts 3 residues ahead of the CDR3 end, with the missing end drawn from the germline J gene. The rearrangement uses TRBV7-9 and TRBJ1-2; D ambiguous. CDR1 and CDR2 from the germline V gene are SEHNR and FQNEAQ (reference sequence). This CDR3 spans 15 amino acids. CDR3 loop: CASSQRRSSTDTYTF. CDR3 bases read: TGTGCCAGCAGCCAAAGACGGTCTAGCACAGATACC.

Concerning this clone: The sequenced fragment ends 3 residues before the CDR3 boundary, so the rest is inferred from the germline J gene. The V and J genes are TRBV29-1 and TRBJ2-3; 12 nucleotides agree with TRBD1. Per germline, CDR1 SQVTM and CDR2 ANQGSEA. J gave up 2 bases and V 3 bases, and 15 bases lay outside the gene matches. CDR3 size: 19 residues. Partial CDR3 DNA: TGCAGCGTTGATTTCAAGTCGGGACAGGGGGCGACTGCCACAGATACG. Amino acids: CSVDFKSGQGATATDT. The whole CDR3 protein is CSVDFKSGQGATATDTQYF.

The CDR3 spells CASSLGTGRTEAFF. CDR3 DNA, as far as it was read: TGTGCCAGCAGCTTAGGGACAGGGAGGACTGAA. The chain links TRBV7-3 to TRBJ1-1; 9 positions match TRBD1. The missing CDR3 end, 3 residues past where the read stops, is filled in from the germline J gene. CDR1 and CDR2 from the germline V gene are SGHTA and FQGTGA. The ends lost 2 bases at V and 5 bases at J; junction bases unmatched: 3. This CDR3 comprises 14 residues.

On this clone: Read data end 3 residues before the CDR3 end; the end is taken from the germline J gene. This sequence joins TRBV7-9 and TRBJ2-4; 7 positions match TRBD1. The CDR3 covers 15 residues. The J segment lost 4 bases and the V segment lost 6 bases, leaving 9 bases of the junction unmatched. CDR1 and CDR2 from the germline V gene are SEHNR and FQNEAQ (reference sequence). The CDR3 sequence: CASSQTGTEKNIQYF. The covered CDR3 bases are TGTGCCAGCAGTCAAACCGGGACAGAGAAAAACATT.

Turning to this clone: The read halts 3 residues ahead of the CDR3 end, with the missing end drawn from the germline J gene. V gene TRBV6-2 or TRBV6-3 combines with J gene TRBJ2-3; 8 nucleotides match TRBD1. CDR3 size: 15 residues. Unmatched junction bases numbered 9, after V lost 5 bases and J lost 5 bases. From germline, CDR1 is MNHEY and CDR2 SVGEGT. The part of the CDR3 DNA that was read is TGTGCCAGCAGTCTAAGGACAGGGAAGGGAGATACG. This codes for CASSLRTGKGDT. The complete CDR3 reads CASSLRTGKGDTQYF.

As regards this clone: The read comes to an end 3 residues before the CDR3 does, leaving the germline J gene to fill in the end. The chain couples TRBV12-5 to TRBJ2-7; D is uncertain. Germline assignment: CDR1 LGHNT and CDR2 FRNRAP. The CDR3 runs to 13 residues. V was trimmed by 5 bases and J by 0 bases, leaving 8 bases between them. CDR3: CASGAVSSYEQYF. CDR3 bases read: TGTGCTAGTGGTGCTGTCAGCTCCTACGAG.

Judged by frequency, this clone is medium-sized. The CDR3 is cut off 3 residues early in the read; its end comes from the germline J gene. The chain couples TRBV10-3 to TRBJ1-5; D is uncertain. Germline loops: CDR1 ENHRY, CDR2 SYGVKD. This CDR3 has 13 amino acids. V lost 4 bases to trimming and J lost 4 bases, with 8 bases between them. CDR3 amino acids: CAISVVANQPQHF. Partial CDR3 DNA: TGTGCCATCAGTGTAGTAGCTAATCAGCCC.